This TCR beta chain came from a study of blood T cell repertoires in COVID-19. The wider study: The cDNA or gDNA used as material had been derived from T cells, B-cell-depleted T cells, or PBMCs.

The J segment lost 4 bases and the V segment lost 0 bases, leaving 6 bases of the junction unmatched. CDR3 length: 16 residues. Germline CDR1 and CDR2: SGDLS and YYNGEE. In the authors' methods: Using reference gene primer amplification, nucleated cell counts were estimated. Profiling relied on immunoSEQ multiplex PCR, and the TCRdb table lists in-frame clones only, not all of them. V and J calls and clone size follow that table, whereas D and trimming were derived from the DNA. The repertoire has over 75,000 clones, approximately 80% of them found once; the top ten carry under 13%. V gene TRBV9 combines with J gene TRBJ2-3; the match to TRBD1 covers 9 bases. The sequence derives from a woman between 70 and 85 years old with acute or convalescent COVID-19. The sample comprised peripheral blood. CDR3 DNA sequence: TGTGCCAGCAGCGTAGGGGGGACAGGGAAAGCAGATACGCAGTATTTT. Its protein is CASSVGGTGKADTQYF.